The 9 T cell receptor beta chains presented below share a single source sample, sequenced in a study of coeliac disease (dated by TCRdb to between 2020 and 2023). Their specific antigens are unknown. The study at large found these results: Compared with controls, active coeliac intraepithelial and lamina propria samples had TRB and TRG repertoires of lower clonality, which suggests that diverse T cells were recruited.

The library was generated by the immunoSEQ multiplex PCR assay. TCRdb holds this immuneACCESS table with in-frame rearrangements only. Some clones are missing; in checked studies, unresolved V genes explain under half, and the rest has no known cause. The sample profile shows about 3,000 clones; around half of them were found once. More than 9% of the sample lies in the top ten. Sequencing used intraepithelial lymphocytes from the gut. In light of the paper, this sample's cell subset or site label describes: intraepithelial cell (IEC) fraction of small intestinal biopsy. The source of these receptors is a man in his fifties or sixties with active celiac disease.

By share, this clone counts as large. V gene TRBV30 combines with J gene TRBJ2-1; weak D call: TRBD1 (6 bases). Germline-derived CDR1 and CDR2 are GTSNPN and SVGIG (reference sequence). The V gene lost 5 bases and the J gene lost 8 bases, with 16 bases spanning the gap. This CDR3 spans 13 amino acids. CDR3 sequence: CAWSTSRGYEQFF. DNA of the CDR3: TGTGCCTGGTCAACCTCCAGGGGCTATGAGCAGTTCTTC.

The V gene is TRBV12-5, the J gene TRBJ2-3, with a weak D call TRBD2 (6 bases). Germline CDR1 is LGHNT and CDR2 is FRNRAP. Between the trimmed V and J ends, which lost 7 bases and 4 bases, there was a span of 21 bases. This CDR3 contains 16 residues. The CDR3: CASAAPDSWGADTQYF. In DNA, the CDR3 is TGTGCTAGTGCCGCCCCAGACAGTTGGGGGGCAGATACGCAGTATTTT. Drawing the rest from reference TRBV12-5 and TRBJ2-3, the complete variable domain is DARVTQTPRHKVTEMGQEVTMRCQPILGHNTVFWYRQTMMQGLELLAYFRNRAPLDDSGMPKDRFSAEMPDATLATLKIQPSEPRDSAVYFCASAAPDSWGADTQYFGPGTRLTVL.

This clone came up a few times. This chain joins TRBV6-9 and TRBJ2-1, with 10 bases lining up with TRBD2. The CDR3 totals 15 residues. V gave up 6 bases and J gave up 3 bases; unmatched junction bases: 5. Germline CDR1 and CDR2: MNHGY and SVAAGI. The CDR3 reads CASSLSSGSYNEQFF. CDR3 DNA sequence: TGTGCCAGCAGCCTTTCTAGCGGGAGCTACAATGAGCAGTTCTTC.

The chain's CDR3 is CASSLSPGGALGYTF. The CDR3 bases are TGTGCCAGCAGTTTATCCCCGGGGGGGGCGTTGGGCTACACCTTC. This rearrangement joins TRBV27 to TRBJ1-2, with TRBD1 as a possible D gene (6 bases). This CDR3 contains 15 residues. CDR1 and CDR2 (germline): MNHEY, SMNVEV (reference sequence). V was shortened by 0 bases and J by 8 bases, with 16 bases between the two germline ends.

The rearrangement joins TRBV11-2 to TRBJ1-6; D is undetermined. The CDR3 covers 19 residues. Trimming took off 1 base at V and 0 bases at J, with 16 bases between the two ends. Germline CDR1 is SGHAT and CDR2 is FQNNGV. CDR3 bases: TGTGCCAGCAGCTTAGCTACAGAGAGAACAAGCTCCTATAATTCACCCCTCCACTTT. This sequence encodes CASSLATERTSSYNSPLHF. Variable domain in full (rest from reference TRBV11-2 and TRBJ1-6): EAGVAQSPRYKIIEKRQSVAFWCNPISGHATLYWYQQILGQGPKLLIQFQNNGVVDDSQLPKDRFSAERLKGVDSTLKIQPAKLEDSAVYLCASSLATERTSSYNSPLHFGNGTRLTVT.

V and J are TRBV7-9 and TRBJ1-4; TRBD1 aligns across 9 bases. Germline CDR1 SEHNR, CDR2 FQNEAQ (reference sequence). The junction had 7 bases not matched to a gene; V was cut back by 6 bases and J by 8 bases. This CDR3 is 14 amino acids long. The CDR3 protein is CASRRGQGGEKLFF. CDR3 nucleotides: TGTGCCAGCAGAAGGGGACAGGGTGGCGAAAAACTGTTTTTT.

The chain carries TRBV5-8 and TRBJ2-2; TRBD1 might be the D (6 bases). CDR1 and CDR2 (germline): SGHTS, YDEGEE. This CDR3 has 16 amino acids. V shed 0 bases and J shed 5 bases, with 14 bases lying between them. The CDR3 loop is CASSLEWGLKTGELFF. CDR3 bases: TGTGCCAGCAGCTTGGAGTGGGGGCTAAAGACCGGGGAGCTGTTTTTT.

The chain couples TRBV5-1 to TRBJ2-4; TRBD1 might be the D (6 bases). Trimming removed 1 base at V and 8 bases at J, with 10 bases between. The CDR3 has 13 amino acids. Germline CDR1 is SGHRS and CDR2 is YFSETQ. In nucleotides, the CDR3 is TGCGCCAGCAGCTTGACAGGGTCGGACATTCAGTACTTC. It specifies CASSLTGSDIQYF.

This CDR3 reads CASSLRGETQYF. The CDR3 nucleotides read TGTGCCAGCAGCCTCCGGGGGGAGACCCAGTACTTC. The chain has TRBV5-8 and TRBJ2-5; TRBD2 is a possible D gene (6 bases). Trimming cost V 4 bases and J 5 bases, with 9 bases left between them. CDR1 and CDR2 (germline): SGHTS, YDEGEE. The CDR3 sequence is 12 residues long.